A selection of T cell receptor beta chains follows, all from one sample in a study of cytomegalovirus exposure and HLA in healthy donors. Some clones are missing from TCRdb's copy, which holds only in-frame ones; the method was immunoSEQ multiplex PCR. Among nearly 95,000 clones listed, around 8% were seen once. The sample was PBMCs. These receptors came from a man aged 45 to 65 in good health and CMV-seronegative. Each CDR3 is given with its conserved first and last residue. Fields, in order: J gene, clone size, D gene, V gene, CDR3 DNA, CDR3 protein. A D gene is named only where the DNA matches it firmly. Some rows mark clone size as missing; the rest say once, few, many or name a class of expanded clone.

j_call: TRBJ2-3
clone_size: few
d_call: TRBD1
v_call: TRBV7-3
cdr3_nt: TGTGCCAGCAGCCCCGGACAGGGATTTAGCACAGATACGCAGTATTTT
cdr3_aa: CASSPGQGFSTDTQYF

j_call: TRBJ1-4
clone_size: few
d_call: NA
v_call: TRBV6-1
cdr3_nt: TGTGCCAGCAGGACGATCGGGCAGGGTCGAGAAAAACTGTTTTTT
cdr3_aa: CASRTIGQGREKLFF

j_call: TRBJ1-1
clone_size: few
d_call: NA
v_call: TRBV27
cdr3_nt: TGTGCCAGCAGTTTATGGGTCGGAGGGACTGAAGCTTTCTTT
cdr3_aa: CASSLWVGGTEAFF

j_call: TRBJ1-3
clone_size: few
d_call: TRBD1
v_call: TRBV9
cdr3_nt: TGTGCCAGCAGCCCTCGGACAGGGTCAGGAAACACCATATATTTT
cdr3_aa: CASSPRTGSGNTIYF

j_call: TRBJ2-1
clone_size: NA
d_call: NA
v_call: TRBV21-1
cdr3_nt: TGTGCCAGCAGCTTGAAACCCAGGTTTTATGGTGAGCAGTTCTTC
cdr3_aa: CASSLKPRFYGEQFF

j_call: TRBJ2-1
clone_size: NA
d_call: NA
v_call: TRBV7-9
cdr3_nt: TGTGCCAGCAGCCGATATCCGGGACTCACCTACAATGAGCAGTTCTTC
cdr3_aa: CASSRYPGLTYNEQFF

j_call: TRBJ1-3
clone_size: NA
d_call: NA
v_call: TRBV5-1
cdr3_nt: TGCGCCAGCAGCCCCGGCGGAGGGGTAACCGGAAACACCATATATTTT
cdr3_aa: CASSPGGGVTGNTIYF

j_call: TRBJ1-3
clone_size: NA
d_call: NA
v_call: TRBV6-6
cdr3_nt: TGTGCCAGCCTACCTCGCTCTGGAAACACCATATATTTT
cdr3_aa: CASLPRSGNTIYF

j_call: TRBJ2-3
clone_size: NA
d_call: TRBD1
v_call: TRBV29-1
cdr3_nt: TGCAGCGCTGAGACGAAACAGGGGTATGGTGATACGCAGTATTTT
cdr3_aa: CSAETKQGYGDTQYF

j_call: TRBJ1-2
clone_size: NA
d_call: NA
v_call: TRBV6-5
cdr3_nt: TGTGCCAGCAGCCGTCGGGGATTCGGTCATGGCTACACCTTC
cdr3_aa: CASSRRGFGHGYTF

j_call: TRBJ2-7
clone_size: few
d_call: TRBD1
v_call: TRBV2
cdr3_nt: TGTGCCAGCGGGGGACAGCTATTCTCAGGCGAGCAGTACTTC
cdr3_aa: CASGGQLFSGEQYF

j_call: TRBJ2-5
clone_size: NA
d_call: NA
v_call: TRBV7-8
cdr3_nt: TGTGCCAGCAGCTTAAGGATGGCGCGGGAGACCCAGTACTTC
cdr3_aa: CASSLRMARETQYF

j_call: TRBJ2-5
clone_size: NA
d_call: TRBD2
v_call: TRBV4-2
cdr3_nt: TGTGCCAGCAGCCAGGGAAGCGGGAGGGCGAGTGCAGAGACCCAGTACTTC
cdr3_aa: CASSQGSGRASAETQYF

j_call: TRBJ1-4
clone_size: NA
d_call: NA
v_call: TRBV4-1
cdr3_nt: TGCGCCAGCAGCCAAGGTACAGTTGCAACTAATGAAAAACTGTTTTTT
cdr3_aa: CASSQGTVATNEKLFF

j_call: TRBJ2-7
clone_size: few
d_call: TRBD2
v_call: TRBV28
cdr3_nt: TGTGCCAGCAGTTCACCTACTAGCGGTTCATCCTACGAGCAGTACTTC
cdr3_aa: CASSSPTSGSSYEQYF

j_call: TRBJ1-2
clone_size: NA
d_call: TRBD1
v_call: TRBV9
cdr3_nt: TGTGCCAGCAGCGTAGCTCAACAGGGGGTCTATGGCTACACCTTC
cdr3_aa: CASSVAQQGVYGYTF

j_call: TRBJ1-6
clone_size: NA
d_call: TRBD1
v_call: TRBV25-1
cdr3_nt: TGTGCCAGCAGTGAATTTCGGGGGACAGCAAATTCACCCCTCCACTTT
cdr3_aa: CASSEFRGTANSPLHF

j_call: TRBJ2-2
clone_size: few
d_call: NA
v_call: TRBV9
cdr3_nt: TGTGCCAGCAGCGTACGTCTCAGAGGACAGACTTCGAACACCGGGGAGCTGTTTTTT
cdr3_aa: CASSVRLRGQTSNTGELFF

j_call: TRBJ2-3
clone_size: NA
d_call: NA
v_call: TRBV30
cdr3_nt: TGTGCCTGGAGTGTAAAGCTAGCACATACGCAGTATTTT
cdr3_aa: CAWSVKLAHTQYF

j_call: TRBJ1-1
clone_size: few
d_call: TRBD1
v_call: TRBV6-1
cdr3_nt: TGTGCCGGACGGACAGGGATGAACACTGAAGCTTTCTTT
cdr3_aa: CAGRTGMNTEAFF

j_call: TRBJ1-2
clone_size: NA
d_call: NA
v_call: TRBV27
cdr3_nt: TGTGCCAGCAGTTGGCGGATTAACTATGGCTACACCTTC
cdr3_aa: CASSWRINYGYTF

j_call: TRBJ1-1
clone_size: few
d_call: NA
v_call: TRBV2
cdr3_nt: TGTGCCAGCAGTGAGAGTTTGAACACTGAAGCTTTCTTT
cdr3_aa: CASSESLNTEAFF

j_call: TRBJ1-1
clone_size: few
d_call: TRBD1
v_call: TRBV18
cdr3_nt: TGTGCCAGCTCACCACAGGACCAGGGGGGAAACACTGAAGCTTTCTTT
cdr3_aa: CASSPQDQGGNTEAFF

j_call: TRBJ2-1
clone_size: NA
d_call: TRBD2
v_call: TRBV29-1
cdr3_nt: TGCAGCGCGGGGGGGCCTACGAATGAGCAGTTCTTC
cdr3_aa: CSAGGPTNEQFF

j_call: TRBJ1-2
clone_size: few
d_call: NA
v_call: TRBV28
cdr3_nt: TGTGCCAGTAGGAGGAGGGGTGGCTATGGCTACACCTTC
cdr3_aa: CASRRRGGYGYTF

j_call: TRBJ2-6
clone_size: few
d_call: TRBD1
v_call: TRBV10-3
cdr3_nt: TGTGCCATCAGTAGGACAGGGCAAGGCGGGGCCAACGTCCTGACTTTC
cdr3_aa: CAISRTGQGGANVLTF

j_call: TRBJ1-1
clone_size: NA
d_call: TRBD1
v_call: TRBV2
cdr3_nt: TGTGCCAGCAGTTATGACACAGGGGGCCTCACTGAAGCTTTCTTT
cdr3_aa: CASSYDTGGLTEAFF

j_call: TRBJ2-7
clone_size: NA
d_call: NA
v_call: TRBV5-6
cdr3_nt: TGTGCCAGCAGCCCAGGGATTGGAGAGCAGTACTTC
cdr3_aa: CASSPGIGEQYF

j_call: TRBJ2-1
clone_size: NA
d_call: TRBD2
v_call: TRBV5-4
cdr3_nt: TGTGCCAGCAGCTCCGGGACTAGCGGGAAGGGTGAGCAGTTCTTC
cdr3_aa: CASSSGTSGKGEQFF

j_call: TRBJ2-6
clone_size: NA
d_call: NA
v_call: TRBV14
cdr3_nt: TGTGCCAGCAGCCGACAGAGCTCTGGGGCCAACGTCCTGACTTTC
cdr3_aa: CASSRQSSGANVLTF

j_call: TRBJ1-5
clone_size: few
d_call: TRBD1
v_call: TRBV10-3
cdr3_nt: TGTGCCATCAGTTTGACAGGGCCTAATCAGCCCCAGCATTTT
cdr3_aa: CAISLTGPNQPQHF

j_call: TRBJ2-3
clone_size: NA
d_call: TRBD2
v_call: TRBV6-1
cdr3_nt: TGTGCCAGCAGTGCGGGGGGGGCACCGAATACGCAGTATTTT
cdr3_aa: CASSAGGAPNTQYF

j_call: TRBJ1-1
clone_size: NA
d_call: TRBD1
v_call: TRBV5-1
cdr3_nt: TGCGCCAGCAGCGGGGGGACAGGGCCGATGAACACTGAAGCTTTCTTT
cdr3_aa: CASSGGTGPMNTEAFF

j_call: TRBJ1-5
clone_size: few
d_call: TRBD1
v_call: TRBV19
cdr3_nt: TGTGCCACCGCGCGGGACAGGGGCCCTTATAGCAATCAGCCCCAGCATTTT
cdr3_aa: CATARDRGPYSNQPQHF

j_call: TRBJ2-2
clone_size: few
d_call: TRBD1
v_call: TRBV2
cdr3_nt: TGTGCCAGCAGTGGGAAACAGGGGGCCGAGACCGGGGAGCTGTTTTTT
cdr3_aa: CASSGKQGAETGELFF

j_call: TRBJ2-2
clone_size: few
d_call: NA
v_call: TRBV28
cdr3_nt: TGTGCCAGCAGTTTGTCACTCACCGGGGAGCTGTTTTTT
cdr3_aa: CASSLSLTGELFF

j_call: TRBJ2-2
clone_size: NA
d_call: TRBD1
v_call: TRBV10-2
cdr3_nt: TGCGCCAGCAGGGACAGGGGGAAGACCGGGGAGCTGTTTTTT
cdr3_aa: CASRDRGKTGELFF

j_call: TRBJ1-3
clone_size: NA
d_call: TRBD1
v_call: TRBV18
cdr3_nt: TGTGCCAGCTCACCCGGGACAGGTCGGATCTCTGGAAACACCATATATTTT
cdr3_aa: CASSPGTGRISGNTIYF

j_call: TRBJ2-4
clone_size: few
d_call: NA
v_call: TRBV28
cdr3_nt: TGTGCCAGCAGTTTATGGGCCAGGGGAGCCAAAAACATTCAGTACTTC
cdr3_aa: CASSLWARGAKNIQYF

j_call: TRBJ2-5
clone_size: few
d_call: NA
v_call: TRBV5-4
cdr3_nt: TGTGCCAGCAGCATCATGGACAGGGAGGGAGAGACCCAGTACTTC
cdr3_aa: CASSIMDREGETQYF

j_call: TRBJ1-4
clone_size: NA
d_call: NA
v_call: TRBV28
cdr3_nt: TGTGCCAGCAGTTCAACGGGGGTGAATGAAAAACTGTTTTTT
cdr3_aa: CASSSTGVNEKLFF

j_call: TRBJ2-3
clone_size: NA
d_call: TRBD2
v_call: TRBV6-6
cdr3_nt: TGTGCCAGCAGTTATAGACTAGCGGATGCAGATACGCAGTATTTT
cdr3_aa: CASSYRLADADTQYF

j_call: TRBJ2-5
clone_size: NA
d_call: TRBD1
v_call: TRBV7-2
cdr3_nt: TGTGCCAGCAGCTTAGGTGACAGGGGGCAGGGGGAGACCCAGTACTTC
cdr3_aa: CASSLGDRGQGETQYF

j_call: TRBJ2-1
clone_size: few
d_call: NA
v_call: TRBV12-2
cdr3_nt: TGTGCAAGTCGCTGTAGCGGGAGGAGCTCCTACAATGAGCAGTTCTTC
cdr3_aa: CASRCSGRSSYNEQFF

j_call: TRBJ2-7
clone_size: few
d_call: NA
v_call: TRBV28
cdr3_nt: TGTGCCAGCAGTTTATCAGGGTTTGGTTACGAGCAGTACTTC
cdr3_aa: CASSLSGFGYEQYF

j_call: TRBJ2-7
clone_size: NA
d_call: TRBD2
v_call: TRBV19
cdr3_nt: TGTGCCAGTAGTAGTCCGGGACTAGCGGGGGCCTACGAGCAGTACTTC
cdr3_aa: CASSSPGLAGAYEQYF

j_call: TRBJ2-5
clone_size: NA
d_call: NA
v_call: TRBV6-1
cdr3_nt: TGTGCCAGCAGTGAATATCGGGTAGTCGGGACTGCAGAGCCCCAGTACTTC
cdr3_aa: CASSEYRVVGTAEPQYF

j_call: TRBJ1-2
clone_size: NA
d_call: NA
v_call: TRBV10-3
cdr3_nt: TGTGCCATCAGGATAGACAGTAGCGGGGACTATGGCTACACCTTC
cdr3_aa: CAIRIDSSGDYGYTF

j_call: TRBJ1-5
clone_size: NA
d_call: NA
v_call: TRBV28
cdr3_nt: TGTGCCAGCAGGCGAAGGGGGAGCAATCAGCCCCAGCATTTT
cdr3_aa: CASRRRGSNQPQHF

j_call: TRBJ2-5
clone_size: few
d_call: TRBD2
v_call: TRBV5-6
cdr3_nt: TGTGCCAGCAGCTCCGGGACTAGCGGGAGGTACCAAGAGACCCAGTACTTC
cdr3_aa: CASSSGTSGRYQETQYF

j_call: TRBJ2-2
clone_size: few
d_call: NA
v_call: TRBV25-1
cdr3_nt: TGTGCCAGCAGTGATCGCGCGAACACCGGGGAGCTGTTTTTT
cdr3_aa: CASSDRANTGELFF

j_call: TRBJ2-7
clone_size: NA
d_call: TRBD2
v_call: TRBV27
cdr3_nt: TGTGCCAGCAGAACCTGGTTGCGGGAGCTTCCCTACGAGCAGTACTTC
cdr3_aa: CASRTWLRELPYEQYF

j_call: TRBJ2-7
clone_size: few
d_call: TRBD1
v_call: TRBV5-6
cdr3_nt: TGTGCCAGCAGCCCTTACCGGGACAGGTCACCCTACGAGCAGTACTTC
cdr3_aa: CASSPYRDRSPYEQYF

j_call: TRBJ1-4
clone_size: NA
d_call: TRBD1
v_call: TRBV27
cdr3_nt: TGTGCCAGCAGGATTGGCTTATCGGACAGGGGGCGGGAAAAACTGTTTTTT
cdr3_aa: CASRIGLSDRGREKLFF

j_call: TRBJ2-3
clone_size: NA
d_call: NA
v_call: TRBV4-1
cdr3_nt: TGCGCCAGCAGCCAAGAATCACTCGTTCAAAATACGCAGTATTTT
cdr3_aa: CASSQESLVQNTQYF

j_call: TRBJ2-5
clone_size: few
d_call: NA
v_call: TRBV11-2
cdr3_nt: TGTGCCAGCAGCTTAGAAGTGGGAGCCGTGTCAGTAAAAGAGACCCAGTACTTC
cdr3_aa: CASSLEVGAVSVKETQYF

j_call: TRBJ1-3
clone_size: NA
d_call: NA
v_call: TRBV5-5
cdr3_nt: TGTGCCAGCAGCTTGGGCCTCCCGGGCTCTGGAAACACCATATATTTT
cdr3_aa: CASSLGLPGSGNTIYF

j_call: TRBJ1-1
clone_size: medium-sized
d_call: TRBD1
v_call: TRBV6-1
cdr3_nt: TGTGCCAGCAGTGAATCCGTAGGGGGCGTGGGAACTGAAGCTTTCTTT
cdr3_aa: CASSESVGGVGTEAFF

j_call: TRBJ2-7
clone_size: NA
d_call: NA
v_call: TRBV7-3
cdr3_nt: TGTGCCAGCAGCTTATCAGGCTCACTCCAGTACGAGCAGTACTTC
cdr3_aa: CASSLSGSLQYEQYF

j_call: TRBJ1-1
clone_size: NA
d_call: NA
v_call: TRBV25-1
cdr3_nt: TGTGCCAGCAGTGAGAGTAGGCGGAGTGAAGCTTTCTTT
cdr3_aa: CASSESRRSEAFF